The 13 T cell receptor beta chains given below trace back to one sample, sequenced in a study of cytomegalovirus exposure and HLA in healthy donors. The data were produced by immunoSEQ multiplex PCR, yet TCRdb's version contains in-frame clones alone and is incomplete. Of over 200,000 clones listed, 88% are singletons. Sample: PBMCs. The receptor set was obtained from a woman between 18 and 29 years old in good health and CMV-seronegative.

The V and J genes are TRBV7-9 and TRBJ2-1; the D is unclear. V shed 5 bases and J shed 12 bases, with 17 bases lying between them. Germline CDR1 SEHNR, CDR2 FQNEAQ (reference sequence). This CDR3 is built from 13 residues. The DNA of the CDR3 is TGTGCCAGCAGCCCCGTGGCCGATTCAGGGCAGTTCTTC. Translated, it gives CASSPVADSGQFF. Based on the CDR3 plus reference TRBV7-9 and TRBJ2-1, the full variable domain is DTGVSQNPRHKITKRGQNVTFRCDPISEHNRLYWYRQTLGQGPEFLTYFQNEAQLEKSRLLSDRFSAERPKGSFSTLEIQRTEQGDSAMYLCASSPVADSGQFFGPGTRLTVL.

This clone came up once. CDR3 sequence: CASSSQVRSNQPQHF. CDR3 sequence (DNA): TGTGCCAGCAGCTCACAGGTCCGTAGCAATCAGCCCCAGCATTTT. This chain links TRBV5-5 with TRBJ1-5, with D possibly being TRBD1 (5 bases). The CDR3 extends over 15 amino acids. Trimming shortened V by 3 bases and J by 0 bases, and 10 bases separated the two germline ends. The V gene's germline CDR1 is SGHKS and CDR2 YYEKEE (reference sequence).

The sample holds a few counts of this clone. The rearrangement joins TRBV30 to TRBJ1-1; TRBD1 agrees at 7 bases. This CDR3 comprises 12 residues. Germline trimming cut 4 bases from V and 11 bases from J; bases unmatched to any gene: 10. Germline V gene sequence: CDR1 GTSNPN, CDR2 SVGIG (reference sequence). CDR3 nucleotide sequence: TGTGCCTGGAATACTGGACAGGCAGTGGCTTTCTTT. As protein: CAWNTGQAVAFF.

The chain links TRBV27 to TRBJ2-2; TRBD1 agrees at 7 bases. The trim removed 4 bases at V and 6 bases at J, leaving 8 bases unmatched. Looked up from germline, CDR1 is MNHEY and CDR2 is SMNVEV (reference sequence). CDR3 length: 15 residues. DNA of the CDR3: TGTGCCAGCAGTTCTCGGACAGGCTATCCCGGGGAGCTGTTTTTT. Translating gives CASSSRTGYPGELFF.

V usage is TRBV4-3 and J usage is TRBJ2-2; D gene unclear. Trimming took 3 bases from V and 0 from J, leaving 11 bases between them. The CDR3 has 16 residues. Germline V gene sequence: CDR1 LGHNA, CDR2 YSLEER. The CDR3 is CASSQDSFANTGELFF. CDR3 DNA: TGCGCCAGCAGCCAGGATAGCTTCGCGAACACCGGGGAGCTGTTTTTT.

The genes are TRBV6-1 and TRBJ2-7; 8 bases map to TRBD2. Germline CDR1 reads MNHNS; CDR2 reads SASEGT. This CDR3 has 14 residues. After removal of 0 bases from V and 5 bases from J, the junction contained 3 bases not matched to a gene. CDR3 amino acids: CASSEASGGHEQYF. CDR3 bases: TGTGCCAGCAGTGAAGCGTCGGGGGGGCACGAGCAGTACTTC.

This clone has a handful of counts. The CDR3 loop is CASSSQRGLGGELFF. DNA of the CDR3: TGTGCCAGCAGCTCCCAGAGGGGGCTAGGCGGGGAGCTGTTTTTT. The chain uses TRBV7-8 and TRBJ2-2, with 7 bases matching TRBD1. This CDR3 is 15 amino acids long. V trimming: 4 bases; J trimming: 7 bases; junction bases outside the gene matches: 9. Per the germline V gene, CDR1 is SGHVS and CDR2 is FQNEAQ.

The rearrangement links TRBV28 to TRBJ1-1, with 7 bases lining up with TRBD1. CDR1 and CDR2 from the germline V gene are MDHEN and SYDVKM. The CDR3 spans 15 residues. V shed 2 bases and J 0 bases; nucleotides not matched to a gene: 3. This CDR3 is CASSLRGLVNTEAFF. The CDR3 nucleotides are TGTGCCAGCAGTTTAAGGGGGCTGGTGAACACTGAAGCTTTCTTT.

The chain links TRBV28 to TRBJ1-1, with a possible D match to TRBD1 (5 bases). The germline CDR1 and CDR2 sequences are MDHEN and SYDVKM. V was trimmed by 3 bases and J by 1 base, leaving 9 bases between them. The CDR3 contains 14 residues. The chain's CDR3 is CASSLAGWNTEAFF. The CDR3 DNA follows: TGTGCCAGCAGTTTGGCAGGGTGGAACACTGAAGCTTTCTTT.

The rearrangement joins TRBV19 to TRBJ2-3; perhaps TRBD2 as D (5 bases). Trimming took off 7 bases at V and 9 bases at J, with 17 bases between the two ends. Germline V lookup: CDR1 LNHDA, CDR2 SQIVND (reference sequence). The CDR3 length is 13 residues. In DNA, the CDR3 is TGTGCCAGTACCCCTAGATCCGGGGAGACGCAGTATTTT. It yields the protein CASTPRSGETQYF.

CDR3 coding DNA: TGCAGCGTGGACTCCCCAGCGGGGTCTTACGAGCAGTACTTC. Translation: CSVDSPAGSYEQYF. J is TRBJ2-7 and V is TRBV29-1; 7 bases are shared with TRBD2. Germline assignment: CDR1 SQVTM and CDR2 ANQGSEA. V lost 6 bases to trimming and J lost 4 bases; unmatched junction nucleotides: 12. The CDR3 is made up of 14 amino acids.

This chain links TRBV15 with TRBJ2-2, with D unresolved. The CDR3 is made up of 13 amino acids. Trimming stripped 2 bases from V and 4 bases from J, with 5 bases between. Germline V gene lookup returns CDR1 LNHNV and CDR2 YYDKDF (reference sequence). The CDR3 DNA sequence: TGTGCCACCAGCAGATCCAGCACCGGGGAGCTGTTTTTT. This gives the protein CATSRSSTGELFF.

The chain carries TRBV7-2 and TRBJ2-7; tentative D call: TRBD1 (5 bases). The CDR3 spans 15 residues. CDR1 and CDR2 from the germline V gene are SGHTA and FQGNSA. The ends were cut back, 5 bases at V and 2 bases at J, with 16 bases in the middle. The CDR3 reads CASSGSSGKPYEQYF. CDR3 in DNA: TGTGCCAGCAGCGGAAGTTCAGGGAAACCCTACGAGCAGTACTTC.